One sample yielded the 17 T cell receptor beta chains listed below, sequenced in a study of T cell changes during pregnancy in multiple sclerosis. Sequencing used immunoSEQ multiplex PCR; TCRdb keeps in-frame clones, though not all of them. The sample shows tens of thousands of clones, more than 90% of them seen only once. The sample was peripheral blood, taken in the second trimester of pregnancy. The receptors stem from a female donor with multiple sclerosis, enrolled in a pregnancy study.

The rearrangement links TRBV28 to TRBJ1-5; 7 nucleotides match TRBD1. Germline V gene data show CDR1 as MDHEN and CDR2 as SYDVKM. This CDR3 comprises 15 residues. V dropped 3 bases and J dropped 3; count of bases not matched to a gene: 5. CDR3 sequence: CASSFAGQINQPQHF. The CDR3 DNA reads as TGTGCCAGCAGTTTTGCGGGACAGATCAATCAGCCCCAGCATTTT.

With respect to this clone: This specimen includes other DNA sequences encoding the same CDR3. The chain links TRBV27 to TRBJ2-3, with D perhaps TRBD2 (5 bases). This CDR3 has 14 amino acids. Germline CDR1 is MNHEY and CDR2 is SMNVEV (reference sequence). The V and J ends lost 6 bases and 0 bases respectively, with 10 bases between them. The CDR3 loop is CASSPTRSTDTQYF. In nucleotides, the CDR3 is TGTGCCAGCAGCCCCACTAGAAGCACAGATACGCAGTATTTT.

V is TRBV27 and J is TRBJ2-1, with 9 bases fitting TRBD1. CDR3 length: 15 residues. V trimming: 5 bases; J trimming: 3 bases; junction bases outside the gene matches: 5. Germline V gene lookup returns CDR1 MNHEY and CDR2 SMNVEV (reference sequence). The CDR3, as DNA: TGTGCCAGCAGTCTTACAGGGGGCCTCTACAATGAGCAGTTCTTC. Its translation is CASSLTGGLYNEQFF.

CDR3: CASSHDRGRLTDTQYF. The CDR3 bases are TGTGCCAGCAGTCATGACAGGGGGCGCCTCACAGATACGCAGTATTTT. V usage is TRBV6-6 and J usage is TRBJ2-3; 10 nucleotides align to TRBD1. This CDR3 contains 16 residues. The V gene end was trimmed by 5 bases and the J gene end by 2 bases; junction bases not matched to a gene: 7. Germline V gene data show CDR1 as MNHNY and CDR2 as SVGAGI (reference sequence).

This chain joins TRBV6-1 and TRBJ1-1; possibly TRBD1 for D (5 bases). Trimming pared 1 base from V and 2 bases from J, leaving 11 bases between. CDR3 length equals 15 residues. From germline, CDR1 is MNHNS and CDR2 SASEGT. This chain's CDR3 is CASSEVDRTNTEAFF. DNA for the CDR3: TGTGCCAGCAGTGAAGTTGACAGAACAAACACTGAAGCTTTCTTT.

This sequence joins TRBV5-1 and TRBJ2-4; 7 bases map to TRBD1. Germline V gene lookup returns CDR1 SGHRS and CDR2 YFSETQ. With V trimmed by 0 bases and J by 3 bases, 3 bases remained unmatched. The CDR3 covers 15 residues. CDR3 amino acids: CASSLADRFKNIQYF. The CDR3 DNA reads TGCGCCAGCAGCTTGGCGGACAGGTTCAAAAACATTCAGTACTTC.

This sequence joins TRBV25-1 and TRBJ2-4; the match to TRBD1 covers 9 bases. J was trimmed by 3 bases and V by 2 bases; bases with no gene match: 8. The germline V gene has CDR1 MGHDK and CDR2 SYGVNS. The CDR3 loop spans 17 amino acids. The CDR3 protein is CASSERGQGRGKNIQYF. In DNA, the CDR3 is TGTGCCAGCAGTGAACGGGGACAGGGAAGGGGCAAAAACATTCAGTACTTC.

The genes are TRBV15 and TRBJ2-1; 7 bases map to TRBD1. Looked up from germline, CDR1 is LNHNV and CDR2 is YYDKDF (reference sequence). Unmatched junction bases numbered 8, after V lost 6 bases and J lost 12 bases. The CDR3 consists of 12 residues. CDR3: CATSRVGDRQFF. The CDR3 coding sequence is TGTGCCACCAGTCGGGTAGGGGACAGGCAGTTCTTC.

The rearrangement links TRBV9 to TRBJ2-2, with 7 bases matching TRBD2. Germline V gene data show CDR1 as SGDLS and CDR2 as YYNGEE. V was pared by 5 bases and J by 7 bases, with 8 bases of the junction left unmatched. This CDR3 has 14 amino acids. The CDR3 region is CASSKAGLNGELFF. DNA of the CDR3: TGTGCCAGCAGTAAAGCGGGGCTCAACGGGGAGCTGTTTTTT.

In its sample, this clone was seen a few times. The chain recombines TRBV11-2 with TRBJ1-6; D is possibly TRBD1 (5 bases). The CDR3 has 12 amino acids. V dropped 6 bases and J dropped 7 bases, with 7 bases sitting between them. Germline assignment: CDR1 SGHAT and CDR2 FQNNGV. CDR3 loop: CASSAGNSPLHF. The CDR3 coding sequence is TGTGCCAGCAGTGCAGGGAATTCACCCCTCCACTTT.

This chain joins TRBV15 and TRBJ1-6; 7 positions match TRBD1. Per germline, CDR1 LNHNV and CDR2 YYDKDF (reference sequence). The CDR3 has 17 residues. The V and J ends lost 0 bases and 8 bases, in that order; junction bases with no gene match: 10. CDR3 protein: CATSRESPDRVDSPLHF. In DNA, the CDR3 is TGTGCCACCAGCAGAGAGTCACCCGACAGGGTAGATTCACCCCTCCACTTT. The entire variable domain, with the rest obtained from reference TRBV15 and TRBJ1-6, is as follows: DAMVIQNPRYQVTQFGKPVTLSCSQTLNHNVMYWYQQKSSQAPKLLFHYYDKDFNNEADTPDNFQSRRPNTSFCFLDIRSPGLGDTAMYLCATSRESPDRVDSPLHFGNGTRLTVT.

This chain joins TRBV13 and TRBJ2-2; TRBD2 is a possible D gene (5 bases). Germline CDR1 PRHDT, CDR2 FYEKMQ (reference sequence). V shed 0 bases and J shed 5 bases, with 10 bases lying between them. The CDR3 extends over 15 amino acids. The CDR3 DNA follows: TGTGCCAGCAGCTTAGGCGGGCGCGGGACCGGGGAGCTGTTTTTT. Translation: CASSLGGRGTGELFF.

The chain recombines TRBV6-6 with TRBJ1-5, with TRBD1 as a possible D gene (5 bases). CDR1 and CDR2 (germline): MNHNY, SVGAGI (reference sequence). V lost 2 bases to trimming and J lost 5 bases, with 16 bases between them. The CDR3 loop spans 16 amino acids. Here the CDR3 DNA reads TGTGCCAGCAGTTACGCCCAACCAGGGCCCCATCAGCCCCAGCATTTT. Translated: CASSYAQPGPHQPQHF.

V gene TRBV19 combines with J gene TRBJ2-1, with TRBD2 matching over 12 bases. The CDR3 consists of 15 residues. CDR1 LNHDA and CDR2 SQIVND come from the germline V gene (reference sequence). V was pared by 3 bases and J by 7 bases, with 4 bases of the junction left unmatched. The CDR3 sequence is CASSISTSGGNEQFF. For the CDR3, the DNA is TGTGCCAGTAGTATCTCGACTAGCGGGGGTAATGAGCAGTTCTTC.

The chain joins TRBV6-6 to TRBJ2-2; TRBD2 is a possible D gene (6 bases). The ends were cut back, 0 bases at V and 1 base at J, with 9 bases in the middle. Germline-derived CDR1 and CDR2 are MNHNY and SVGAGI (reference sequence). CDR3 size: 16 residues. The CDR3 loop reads CASSYSGSGNTGELFF. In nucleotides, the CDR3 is TGTGCCAGCAGTTACTCGGGTAGCGGGAACACCGGGGAGCTGTTTTTT.

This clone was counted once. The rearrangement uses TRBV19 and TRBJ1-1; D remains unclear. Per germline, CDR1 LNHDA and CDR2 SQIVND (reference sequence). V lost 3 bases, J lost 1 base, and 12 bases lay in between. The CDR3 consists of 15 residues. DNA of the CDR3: TGTGCCAGTAGTATGCCGCGCCGGTCGAACACTGAAGCTTTCTTT. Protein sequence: CASSMPRRSNTEAFF.

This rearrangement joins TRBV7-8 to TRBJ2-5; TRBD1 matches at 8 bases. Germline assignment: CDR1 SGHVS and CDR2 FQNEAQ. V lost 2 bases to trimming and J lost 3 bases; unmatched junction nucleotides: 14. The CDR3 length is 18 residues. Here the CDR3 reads CASSLMLWTGMLEETQYF. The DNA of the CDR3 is TGTGCCAGCAGCTTAATGTTGTGGACAGGGATGTTAGAAGAGACCCAGTACTTC.